A selection of T cell receptor beta chains follows, all from one sample in a study of T cell changes during pregnancy in multiple sclerosis. Sequencing was performed with immunoSEQ multiplex PCR; in TCRdb, only in-frame clones are kept and a portion is missing. The sample yields fewer than 35,000 clones, approximately 90% seen once. Specimen: CD8+ T cells from peripheral blood mononuclear cells, collected in the second trimester of pregnancy. The receptors originated from a female donor with multiple sclerosis, enrolled in a pregnancy study. CDR3s include the opening cysteine and the closing phenylalanine or tryptophan.

CDR3aa,v_gene,j_gene
CASSLNALAGGWDEQFF,TRBV27,TRBJ2-1
CASSFPDRGHEQYF,TRBV5-1,TRBJ2-7
CASRSFGQGSTEAFF,TRBV19,TRBJ1-1
CASSEGSGSTDTQYF,TRBV6-4,TRBJ2-3
CASSHNVYYSYEQYF,TRBV4-1,TRBJ2-7
CASSLLAGGGDTQYF,TRBV27,TRBJ2-3
CASSQDRGLAGLSSEQYF,TRBV4-2,TRBJ2-7
CASIQQGTANYGYTF,TRBV2,TRBJ1-2
CASSLPLSDRLSLYQETQYF,TRBV28,TRBJ2-5
CASSPKWTSGADTQYF,TRBV14,TRBJ2-3
CASSQEKESSYEQYF,TRBV4-2,TRBJ2-7
CASSYDGRETQYF,TRBV5-1,TRBJ2-5
CATSRAGLDEAFF,TRBV15,TRBJ1-1
CASSLSTSARTYNEQFF,TRBV27,TRBJ2-1
CASSYPAGGPSEQYF,TRBV5-6,TRBJ2-7
CASSDRAAKNIQYF,TRBV6-6,TRBJ2-4
CASSQDRGTGYEAFF,TRBV4-2,TRBJ1-1
CASNDRGTYEQYF,TRBV2,TRBJ2-7
CASSLPGGTEAFF,TRBV13,TRBJ1-1
CAIRAQSGTEAFF,TRBV27,TRBJ1-1
CASSFSTTGPYGYGYTF,TRBV5-6,TRBJ1-2
CASNERGRVKPNTEAFF,TRBV6-1,TRBJ1-1
CASSTSVVETQYF,TRBV2,TRBJ2-5